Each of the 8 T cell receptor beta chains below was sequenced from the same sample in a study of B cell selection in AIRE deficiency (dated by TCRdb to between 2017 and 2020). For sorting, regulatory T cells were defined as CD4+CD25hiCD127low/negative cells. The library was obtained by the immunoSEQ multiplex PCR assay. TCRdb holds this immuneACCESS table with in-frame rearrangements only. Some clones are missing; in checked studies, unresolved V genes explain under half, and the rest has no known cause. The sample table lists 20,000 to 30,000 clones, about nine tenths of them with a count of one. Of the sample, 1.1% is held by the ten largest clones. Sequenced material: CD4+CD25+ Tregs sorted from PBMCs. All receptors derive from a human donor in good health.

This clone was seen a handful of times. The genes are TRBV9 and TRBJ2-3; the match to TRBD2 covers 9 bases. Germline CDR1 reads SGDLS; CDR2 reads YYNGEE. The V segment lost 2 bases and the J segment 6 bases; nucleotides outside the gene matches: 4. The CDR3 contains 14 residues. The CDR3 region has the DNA TGTGCCAGCAGCGTCAGAGGACTAGCGGATACGCAGTATTTT. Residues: CASSVRGLADTQYF.

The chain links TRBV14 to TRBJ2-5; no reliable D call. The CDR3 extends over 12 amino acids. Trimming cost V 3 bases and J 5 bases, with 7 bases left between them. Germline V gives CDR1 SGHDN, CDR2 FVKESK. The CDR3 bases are TGTGCCAGCAGCCAGAACGAGGAGACCCAGTACTTC. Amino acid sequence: CASSQNEETQYF.

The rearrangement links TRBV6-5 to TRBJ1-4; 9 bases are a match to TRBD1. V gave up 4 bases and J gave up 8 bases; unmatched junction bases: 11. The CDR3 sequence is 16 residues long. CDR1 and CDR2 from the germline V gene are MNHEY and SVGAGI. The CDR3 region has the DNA TGTGCCAGCAGTTCCCTCCCCGGGACAGGGAAGGAAAAACTGTTTTTT. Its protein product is CASSSLPGTGKEKLFF.

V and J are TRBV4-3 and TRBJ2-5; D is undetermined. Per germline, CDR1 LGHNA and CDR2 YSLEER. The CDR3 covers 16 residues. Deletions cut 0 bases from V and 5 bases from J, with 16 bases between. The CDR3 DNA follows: TGCGCCAGCAGCCAAGAGGTTCACCACCACGGGGAGACCCAGTACTTC. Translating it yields CASSQEVHHHGETQYF.

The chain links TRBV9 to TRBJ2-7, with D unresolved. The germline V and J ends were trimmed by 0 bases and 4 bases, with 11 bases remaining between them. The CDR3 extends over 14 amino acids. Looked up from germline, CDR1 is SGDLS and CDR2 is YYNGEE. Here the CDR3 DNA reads TGTGCCAGCAGCGTAGGGCCTCTCGGGTACGAGCAGTACTTC. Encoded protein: CASSVGPLGYEQYF.

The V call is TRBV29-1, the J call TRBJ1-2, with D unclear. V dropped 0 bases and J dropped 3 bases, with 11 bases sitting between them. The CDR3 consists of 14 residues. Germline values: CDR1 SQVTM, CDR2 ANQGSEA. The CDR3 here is CSVEDLGPYYGYTF. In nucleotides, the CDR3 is TGCAGCGTTGAAGATCTTGGGCCCTACTATGGCTACACCTTC.

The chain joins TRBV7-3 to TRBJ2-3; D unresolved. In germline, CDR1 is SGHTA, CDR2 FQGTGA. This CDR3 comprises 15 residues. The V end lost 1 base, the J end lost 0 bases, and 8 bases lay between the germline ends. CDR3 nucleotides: TGTGCCAGCAGCTTAATCGGCACTAGCACAGATACGCAGTATTTT. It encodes CASSLIGTSTDTQYF.

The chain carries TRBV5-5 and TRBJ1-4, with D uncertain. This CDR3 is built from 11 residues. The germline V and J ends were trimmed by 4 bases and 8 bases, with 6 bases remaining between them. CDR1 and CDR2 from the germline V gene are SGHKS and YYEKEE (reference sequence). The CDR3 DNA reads TGTGCCAGCAGCCTAAACGAAAAACTGTTTTTT. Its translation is CASSLNEKLFF.